The 8 T cell receptor beta chains below come from one sample, sequenced in a study of CD8 T cells in ankylosing spondylitis. Study observations and caveats: Typical of ankylosing spondylitis blood, it appeared, was a TCR beta motif of 7 or 8 highly homologous variants.

TCRdb ran MiXCR on the 5' RACE reads and lists one entry per CDR3 protein. The sample records a few hundred thousand distinct CDR3 sequences, approximately 20% being singletons. These TCRs' antigens remain unknown. Sequencing was performed on blood, either unsorted or a sorted T cell fraction (not recorded which). The receptors shown here come from a male donor with ankylosing spondylitis.

This chain links TRBV7-9 with TRBJ2-3; a possible D gene is TRBD1 (6 bases). The germline CDR1 and CDR2 sequences are SEHNR and FQNEAQ (reference sequence). The length of the CDR3 is 17 residues. Trimming took off 2 bases at V and 0 bases at J, with 15 bases between the two ends. The CDR3 DNA sequence: TGTGCCAGCAGCTTAAGGGGCGGACAGAGGAGCACAGATACGCAGTATTTT. It translates to CASSLRGGQRSTDTQYF.

This clonotype was recorded a few times. The CDR3 loop is CASSKNTYTDTQYF. The CDR3 bases are TGTGCCAGCAGTAAGAACACGTACACAGATACGCAGTATTTT. The rearrangement uses TRBV28 and TRBJ2-3; D remains ambiguous. V lost 5 bases and J lost 2, with 11 bases in between. The CDR3 runs 14 residues. The V gene's germline CDR1 is MDHEN and CDR2 SYDVKM. Variable domain in full (rest from reference TRBV28 and TRBJ2-3): DVKVTQSSRYLVKRTGEKVFLECVQDMDHENMFWYRQDPGLGLRLIYFSYDVKMKEKGDIPEGYSVSREKKERFSLILESASTNQTSMYLCASSKNTYTDTQYFGPGTRLTVL.

The chain couples TRBV20-1 to TRBJ1-5; D unclear. The V end lost 5 bases, the J end lost 5 bases, and 16 bases lay between the germline ends. The CDR3 loop spans 14 amino acids. The germline gives CDR1 DFQATT, CDR2 SNEGSKA (reference sequence). Written as DNA, the CDR3 is TGCAGTGCTCCGGACCAACAGACCGATCAGCCCCAGCATTTT. It is translated as CSAPDQQTDQPQHF.

This clonotype was counted a few times. The rearrangement uses TRBV12-3 or TRBV12-4 and TRBJ1-4; D might be TRBD1 (6 bases). CDR3 length: 14 residues. Trimming cost V 4 bases and J 5 bases, with 11 bases left between them. CDR3 sequence reads: CASSSGVPNEKLFF. As DNA, the CDR3 is TGTGCCAGCAGTTCAGGGGTTCCCAATGAAAAACTGTTTTTT.

The chain joins TRBV12-3 or TRBV12-4 to TRBJ2-2; TRBD2 agrees at 11 bases. V trimming: 5 bases; J trimming: 5 bases; junction bases outside the gene matches: 10. The CDR3 covers 17 residues. The CDR3 DNA sequence: TGTGCCAGCAGTCTGTCGACTAGCGGGATTGGAACCGGGGAGCTGTTTTTT. Protein sequence: CASSLSTSGIGTGELFF.

This clonotype has at least ten counts. The chain couples TRBV29-1 to TRBJ2-2; D may be TRBD2 (6 bases). Germline V gene sequence: CDR1 SQVTM, CDR2 ANQGSEA. The V end lost 4 bases, the J end lost 8 bases, and 20 bases lay between the germline ends. The CDR3 runs 15 residues. The CDR3 protein is CSVGPTGTGVGELFF. The CDR3 bases are TGCAGCGTTGGCCCCACCGGGACGGGGGTGGGGGAGCTGTTTTTT.

This clonotype was picked up many times. This chain links TRBV7-8 with TRBJ1-1, with D maybe TRBD1 (6 bases). The CDR3 covers 15 residues. The V gene's germline CDR1 is SGHVS and CDR2 FQNEAQ. Between the trimmed V and J ends, which lost 7 bases and 3 bases, there was a span of 18 bases. The CDR3 is CASNPHGGAYTEAFF. CDR3 nucleotides: TGTGCCAGCAACCCCCACGGGGGGGCTTACACTGAAGCTTTCTTT.

This chain joins TRBV6-2 or TRBV6-3 and TRBJ2-4, with TRBD2 identical over 7 bases. Germline V gene sequence: CDR1 MNHEY, CDR2 SVGEGT. CDR3 length equals 15 residues. After removal of 7 bases from V and 5 bases from J, the junction contained 11 bases not matched to a gene. DNA of the CDR3: TGTGCCAGCACTCTGGGAGGGGACTCCCAAAACATTCAGTACTTC. Translation: CASTLGGDSQNIQYF.